This T cell receptor (beta chain) was captured by sequencing in a study of shared clonotypes between healthy human individuals. This clone was observed a handful of times. The CDR3 extends over 14 amino acids. CDR1 LNHDA and CDR2 SQIVND come from the germline V gene (reference sequence). The V and J ends lost 7 bases and 7 bases respectively, with 18 bases between them. The protocol was immunoSEQ multiplex PCR, while the TCRdb copy is restricted to in-frame clones and leaves out a portion. The sample lists 740,000 or so clones; approximately 73% were seen once. Sample: memory CD4+ T cells sorted from blood. Subset in this sample: CD45RA-negative fraction. The receptor was isolated from a woman aged 25 to 39 in good health. The chain combines TRBV19 with TRBJ2-3; D unclear. The CDR3 DNA reads TGTGCCAGTACCGCGGACCCGTCCGTGAATACGCAGTATTTT. Protein sequence: CASTADPSVNTQYF.